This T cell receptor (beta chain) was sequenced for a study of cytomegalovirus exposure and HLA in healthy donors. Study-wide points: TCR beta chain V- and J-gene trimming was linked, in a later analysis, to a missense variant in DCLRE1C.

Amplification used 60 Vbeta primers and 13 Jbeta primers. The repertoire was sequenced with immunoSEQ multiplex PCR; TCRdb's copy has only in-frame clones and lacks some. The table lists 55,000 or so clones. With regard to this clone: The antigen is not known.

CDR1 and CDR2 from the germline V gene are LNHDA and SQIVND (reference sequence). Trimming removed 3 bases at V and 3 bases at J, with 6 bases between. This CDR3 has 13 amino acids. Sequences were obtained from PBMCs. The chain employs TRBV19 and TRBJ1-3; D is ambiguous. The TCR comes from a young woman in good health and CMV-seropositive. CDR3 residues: CASSMTHGNTIYF. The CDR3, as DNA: TGTGCCAGTAGTATGACACATGGAAACACCATATATTTT.